Listed here are 14 T cell receptor beta chains from one sample, sequenced in a study of T cell changes during pregnancy in multiple sclerosis. TCRdb keeps only in-frame clones here, not all; method: immunoSEQ multiplex PCR. The sample holds around 30,000 clones, roughly 89% seen once. Sequences were derived from CD4+ T cells from peripheral blood mononuclear cells, sampled in the third trimester of pregnancy. The receptor source for this set is a female donor in good health, enrolled as a control in a pregnancy study.

This clone was picked up one time. The V gene is TRBV10-2, the J gene TRBJ2-1; TRBD2 aligns across 7 bases. The trim removed 2 bases at V and 4 bases at J, leaving 2 bases unmatched. Looked up from germline, CDR1 is WSHSY and CDR2 is SAAADI. This CDR3 is built from 14 residues. DNA for the CDR3: TGCGCCAGCAGTGAGCTTAGCGGGTACAATGAGCAGTTCTTC. Translation gives CASSELSGYNEQFF.

This clone was picked up one time. The V gene is TRBV6-1, the J gene TRBJ2-7; 7 nucleotides agree with TRBD1. The V segment lost 0 bases and the J segment 6 bases; nucleotides outside the gene matches: 2. The CDR3 covers 13 residues. Germline loops: CDR1 MNHNS, CDR2 SASEGT. The CDR3 spells CASSEAGGREQYF. DNA of the CDR3: TGTGCCAGCAGTGAAGCAGGGGGCCGCGAGCAGTACTTC.

This rearrangement joins TRBV25-1 to TRBJ1-2; TRBD1 agrees at 8 bases. The CDR3 extends over 15 amino acids. Looked up from germline, CDR1 is MGHDK and CDR2 is SYGVNS. The trim removed 2 bases at V and 4 bases at J, leaving 6 bases unmatched. The chain's CDR3 is CASSEAGGLVYGYTF. CDR3 sequence (DNA): TGTGCCAGCAGTGAAGCAGGGGGCCTTGTCTATGGCTACACCTTC.

The V and J genes are TRBV30 and TRBJ2-3; 7 bases map to TRBD1. CDR1 and CDR2 (germline): GTSNPN, SVGIG (reference sequence). The V segment lost 2 bases and the J segment 5 bases; nucleotides outside the gene matches: 1. There are 12 residues in the CDR3. CDR3 protein: CAWSPGGDTQYF. In DNA form, the CDR3 reads TGTGCCTGGAGTCCAGGGGGAGATACGCAGTATTTT.

This chain joins TRBV30 and TRBJ2-3; TRBD1 aligns across 7 bases. The germline CDR1 and CDR2 sequences are GTSNPN and SVGIG (reference sequence). V dropped 3 bases and J dropped 2; count of bases not matched to a gene: 5. The CDR3 loop spans 14 amino acids. In DNA, the CDR3 is TGTGCCTGGAGCCGGGACAGCCACACAGATACGCAGTATTTT. It specifies CAWSRDSHTDTQYF.

The chain carries TRBV4-1 and TRBJ2-1; D gene unclear. The ends were cut back, 6 bases at V and 4 bases at J, with 22 bases in the middle. The CDR3 extends over 17 amino acids. The V gene's germline CDR1 is MGHRA and CDR2 YSYEKL. CDR3 in DNA: TGCGCCAGCAGACCCTTTCACGAGGATTTAAGATACAATGAGCAGTTCTTC. It is translated as CASRPFHEDLRYNEQFF.

The J gene is TRBJ2-5, the V gene TRBV15, with 7 nucleotides matching TRBD2. Germline V gene data show CDR1 as LNHNV and CDR2 as YYDKDF (reference sequence). The CDR3 loop spans 16 amino acids. With V trimmed by 3 bases and J by 5 bases, 12 bases remained unmatched. In DNA form, the CDR3 reads TGTGCCACCAGCAGGGGGGGTAGCGGAGCGGGGGAGACCCAGTACTTC. It yields the protein CATSRGGSGAGETQYF.

The V and J genes are TRBV30 and TRBJ2-7; tentative D call: TRBD1 (6 bases). V dropped 4 bases and J dropped 3 bases, with 16 bases sitting between them. Germline V gene lookup returns CDR1 GTSNPN and CDR2 SVGIG (reference sequence). This CDR3 spans 14 amino acids. The CDR3 loop is CAWKFQGRNYEQYF. The CDR3 DNA reads TGTGCCTGGAAGTTTCAGGGGCGTAACTACGAGCAGTACTTC.

The CDR3: CAIRSGTSIYNEQFF. The CDR3 DNA is TGTGCCATCCGTTCCGGGACTAGTATCTACAATGAGCAGTTCTTC. This rearrangement joins TRBV27 to TRBJ2-1, with 8 bases that match TRBD2. The V gene end was trimmed by 10 bases and the J gene end by 3 bases; junction bases not matched to a gene: 11. The CDR3 is 15 residues long. Germline CDR1 reads MNHEY; CDR2 reads SMNVEV (reference sequence).

This clone was recorded once. The rearrangement links TRBV6-6 to TRBJ2-2; TRBD2 aligns across 8 bases. CDR3 length: 15 amino acids. Unmatched junction bases numbered 5, after V lost 0 bases and J lost 8 bases. CDR1 and CDR2 (germline): MNHNY, SVGAGI (reference sequence). In DNA, the CDR3 is TGTGCCAGCAGTTACTCCCGGGGGGGGAATGGGGAGCTGTTTTTT. This codes for CASSYSRGGNGELFF.

The V and J genes are TRBV6-6 and TRBJ2-5; D remains ambiguous. This CDR3 comprises 15 residues. CDR1 and CDR2 from the germline V gene are MNHNY and SVGAGI (reference sequence). Trimming removed 2 bases from V and 0 bases from J, with 10 bases in between. The CDR3 nucleotides read TGTGCCAGCAGTTACGGCACAGAGTACCAAGAGACCCAGTACTTC. Translated, it gives CASSYGTEYQETQYF.

V usage is TRBV2 and J usage is TRBJ2-1; 8 bases align to TRBD2. CDR3 size: 16 residues. Germline V CDR1 and CDR2: SNHLY, FYNNEI. Trimming cost V 6 bases and J 6 bases; bases outside gene matches: 13. CDR3 protein: CASSPIGAGGFNEQFF. The CDR3 DNA is TGTGCCAGCAGCCCTATAGGGGCGGGAGGTTTCAATGAGCAGTTCTTC.

This clone was seen a handful of times. The chain employs TRBV7-2 and TRBJ1-4, with D possibly being TRBD1 (5 bases). V was shortened by 1 base and J by 4 bases, with 7 bases between the two germline ends. Germline values: CDR1 SGHTA, CDR2 FQGNSA. The CDR3 runs to 14 residues. The CDR3 nucleotides read TGTGCCAGCAGCTTAGGGGGCAATAATGAAAAACTGTTTTTT. Translated: CASSLGGNNEKLFF. Complete variable domain (other parts from reference TRBV7-2 and TRBJ1-4): GAGVSQSPSNKVTEKGKDVELRCDPISGHTALYWYRQSLGQGLEFLIYFQGNSAPDKSGLPSDRFSAERTGGSVSTLTIQRTQQEDSAVYLCASSLGGNNEKLFFGSGTQLSVL.

V and J are TRBV30 and TRBJ2-3; 7 bases are a match to TRBD1. The CDR3 spans 14 residues. Trimming took 4 bases from V and 1 from J; bases not matched to a gene: 5. The germline V gene encodes CDR1 GTSNPN and CDR2 SVGIG (reference sequence). The CDR3 protein is CAWNYRGGTDTQYF. In DNA form, the CDR3 reads TGTGCCTGGAATTACAGGGGAGGCACAGATACGCAGTATTTT.